This TCR beta chain derives from a study of regulatory T cells in long-lasting Graves disease. Study summary: Recently diagnosed Graves' patients had received antithyroid drugs for under 3 months.

Study-wide results and caveats: Accuracy may have been reduced by the small sample size. Favored gene segments in persistent disease were TRBV28, TRBJ1-2 and TRBJ2-5.

Time point specified: newly diagnosed GD, antithyroid drugs for less than 3 months. PBMC RNA served as the TCR library source. CDR1 is SGHNT, CDR2 YYREEE, per germline (reference sequence). Trimming stripped 0 bases from V and 3 bases from J, with 7 bases between. The CDR3 runs 13 residues. This clonotype showed up just a few times. What it binds is not known. Arm-PCR of CDR3 regions with iRepertoire HTBI primers generated TCR beta libraries. Each CDR3 protein is one row after TCRdb ran MiXCR on the multiplex PCR reads. The repertoire holds 300,000 to 400,000 distinct CDR3 sequences, with under 20% as singletons.

The clonotype comes from a female donor with Graves disease. This sample comprised peripheral blood mononuclear cells (PBMCs), obtained at new diagnosis, from a patient treated with antithyroid drugs. The chain employs TRBV5-4 and TRBJ2-7; D gene unclear. The CDR3 sequence: CASSLGPDYEQYF. Written as DNA, the CDR3 is TGTGCCAGCAGCTTGGGACCGGACTACGAGCAGTACTTC.